This is a list of T cell receptor beta chains from one sample in a study of shared clonotypes between healthy human individuals. Profiling relied on immunoSEQ multiplex PCR, and the TCRdb table lists in-frame clones only, not all of them. Here the sample spans hundreds of thousands of clones, approximately 96% being singletons. Sequencing was performed on naive CD8+ T cells sorted from blood. The receptors come from a woman aged 25 to 39 in good health. Both conserved end residues are part of each CDR3. Each record gives: clone size, J gene, V gene, CDR3 protein. Size tells how often a clone was seen (once, few, many) or the class of an expanded clone, and some rows leave it out.

clone_size: few; j_call: TRBJ1-1; v_call: TRBV28; cdr3_aa: CASSLRTVNTEAFF
clone_size: NA; j_call: TRBJ1-1; v_call: TRBV4-1; cdr3_aa: CASSRSGGTGDTEAFF
clone_size: NA; j_call: TRBJ2-1; v_call: TRBV7-2; cdr3_aa: CASSIGPSGFYNEQFF
clone_size: NA; j_call: TRBJ2-2; v_call: TRBV28; cdr3_aa: CASTFGPNSGLAGYTGELFF
clone_size: NA; j_call: TRBJ1-1; v_call: TRBV28; cdr3_aa: CASFFTGFEAFF
clone_size: NA; j_call: TRBJ2-1; v_call: TRBV2; cdr3_aa: CASRWDREGTSGNNEQFF
clone_size: NA; j_call: TRBJ2-7; v_call: TRBV28; cdr3_aa: CASSLGPRGLHYEQYF
clone_size: NA; j_call: TRBJ2-1; v_call: TRBV5-5; cdr3_aa: CASSREGDNYNEQFF
clone_size: NA; j_call: TRBJ2-6; v_call: TRBV28; cdr3_aa: CASSDPFGANVLTF
clone_size: NA; j_call: TRBJ2-7; v_call: TRBV28; cdr3_aa: CASSPRWTGPGGAYEQYF
clone_size: once; j_call: TRBJ2-7; v_call: TRBV28; cdr3_aa: CASSSFSHGTVSSYEQYF
clone_size: NA; j_call: TRBJ1-2; v_call: TRBV30; cdr3_aa: CAWSGTGRYGYTF
clone_size: NA; j_call: TRBJ2-7; v_call: TRBV2; cdr3_aa: CASSEGRRDSYEQYF
clone_size: NA; j_call: TRBJ1-2; v_call: TRBV19; cdr3_aa: CASFRGIYGYTF
clone_size: NA; j_call: TRBJ2-1; v_call: TRBV9; cdr3_aa: CASSATQRVNEQFF
clone_size: NA; j_call: TRBJ1-1; v_call: TRBV27; cdr3_aa: CASSLAGAGAEAFF
clone_size: NA; j_call: TRBJ2-1; v_call: TRBV7-3; cdr3_aa: CASSLMGSTYNEQFF
clone_size: NA; j_call: NA; v_call: TRBV29-1; cdr3_aa: CSVEAGDGYEQYF
clone_size: NA; j_call: TRBJ1-2; v_call: TRBV27; cdr3_aa: CASRRDSSNYGYTF
clone_size: NA; j_call: TRBJ2-7; v_call: TRBV15; cdr3_aa: CATSRDMDEQYF
clone_size: NA; j_call: TRBJ2-3; v_call: TRBV7-9; cdr3_aa: CASRTLADSTDTQYF
clone_size: NA; j_call: TRBJ1-4; v_call: TRBV11-2; cdr3_aa: CASSLAGGGEKLFF
clone_size: NA; j_call: TRBJ2-1; v_call: TRBV10-3; cdr3_aa: CAISAAGDVNEQFF
clone_size: NA; j_call: TRBJ2-7; v_call: TRBV28; cdr3_aa: CASSWLAGAYEQYF
clone_size: few; j_call: TRBJ2-7; v_call: TRBV5-6; cdr3_aa: CASSQPTRTGKYEQYF
clone_size: NA; j_call: TRBJ2-7; v_call: TRBV21-1; cdr3_aa: CASSPTPGLAGYEQYF
clone_size: once; j_call: TRBJ2-2; v_call: TRBV28; cdr3_aa: CASSLTGVHGELFF
clone_size: NA; j_call: TRBJ2-7; v_call: TRBV5-8; cdr3_aa: CASSYPGTSVYEQYF
clone_size: NA; j_call: TRBJ2-2; v_call: TRBV28; cdr3_aa: CASSLPREDTGELFF
clone_size: NA; j_call: TRBJ2-1; v_call: TRBV28; cdr3_aa: CASQAGVRYNEQFF
clone_size: NA; j_call: TRBJ2-1; v_call: TRBV5-4; cdr3_aa: CASSQGLAGGPDNEQFF
clone_size: NA; j_call: TRBJ2-7; v_call: TRBV13; cdr3_aa: CASSLGTAPYEQYF
clone_size: NA; j_call: TRBJ1-2; v_call: TRBV9; cdr3_aa: CASSVRDTGLIGYTF
clone_size: NA; j_call: TRBJ2-3; v_call: TRBV15; cdr3_aa: CATSAGLASTDTQYF
clone_size: NA; j_call: TRBJ2-1; v_call: TRBV9; cdr3_aa: CASSGHGGGAYNEQFF
clone_size: NA; j_call: TRBJ2-2; v_call: TRBV4-2; cdr3_aa: CASSQGRASGRSIGELFF
clone_size: once; j_call: TRBJ1-2; v_call: TRBV28; cdr3_aa: CATVRKDSYGYTF
clone_size: NA; j_call: TRBJ1-6; v_call: TRBV28; cdr3_aa: CASRWTGTNSPLHF
clone_size: NA; j_call: TRBJ2-7; v_call: TRBV7-6; cdr3_aa: CASSFGLTYEQYF
clone_size: once; j_call: TRBJ2-5; v_call: TRBV9; cdr3_aa: CASSPRTVSYQETQYF
clone_size: few; j_call: TRBJ2-2; v_call: TRBV11-2; cdr3_aa: CASSLDIPGELFF
clone_size: NA; j_call: TRBJ2-1; v_call: TRBV19; cdr3_aa: CASSIVAGPYNEQFF
clone_size: NA; j_call: TRBJ2-1; v_call: TRBV7-9; cdr3_aa: CASSPSGIGSYNEQFF
clone_size: NA; j_call: TRBJ2-1; v_call: TRBV9; cdr3_aa: CASSAGTGSYNEQFF
clone_size: NA; j_call: TRBJ2-7; v_call: TRBV9; cdr3_aa: CASSGQSYEQYF
clone_size: NA; j_call: TRBJ1-2; v_call: TRBV14; cdr3_aa: CASSQDGMGVGGYTF
clone_size: once; j_call: TRBJ2-7; v_call: TRBV5-6; cdr3_aa: CASSGSSGSYEQYF
clone_size: NA; j_call: TRBJ1-2; v_call: TRBV28; cdr3_aa: CASSLFRGHGYTF
clone_size: NA; j_call: TRBJ2-1; v_call: TRBV5-8; cdr3_aa: CASSFPRRSSYNEQFF
clone_size: NA; j_call: TRBJ2-1; v_call: TRBV2; cdr3_aa: CASRKAGTSGSNEQFF
clone_size: NA; j_call: TRBJ2-3; v_call: TRBV10-3; cdr3_aa: CAISDEPRDPTDTQYF
clone_size: NA; j_call: TRBJ1-1; v_call: TRBV6-5; cdr3_aa: CASSYSPAGRAAFF
clone_size: NA; j_call: TRBJ2-7; v_call: TRBV29-1; cdr3_aa: CSVGGGPSHEQYF
clone_size: NA; j_call: TRBJ2-2; v_call: TRBV19; cdr3_aa: CASTATGGATGELFF
clone_size: few; j_call: TRBJ2-7; v_call: TRBV27; cdr3_aa: CASSPGTSGYEQYF